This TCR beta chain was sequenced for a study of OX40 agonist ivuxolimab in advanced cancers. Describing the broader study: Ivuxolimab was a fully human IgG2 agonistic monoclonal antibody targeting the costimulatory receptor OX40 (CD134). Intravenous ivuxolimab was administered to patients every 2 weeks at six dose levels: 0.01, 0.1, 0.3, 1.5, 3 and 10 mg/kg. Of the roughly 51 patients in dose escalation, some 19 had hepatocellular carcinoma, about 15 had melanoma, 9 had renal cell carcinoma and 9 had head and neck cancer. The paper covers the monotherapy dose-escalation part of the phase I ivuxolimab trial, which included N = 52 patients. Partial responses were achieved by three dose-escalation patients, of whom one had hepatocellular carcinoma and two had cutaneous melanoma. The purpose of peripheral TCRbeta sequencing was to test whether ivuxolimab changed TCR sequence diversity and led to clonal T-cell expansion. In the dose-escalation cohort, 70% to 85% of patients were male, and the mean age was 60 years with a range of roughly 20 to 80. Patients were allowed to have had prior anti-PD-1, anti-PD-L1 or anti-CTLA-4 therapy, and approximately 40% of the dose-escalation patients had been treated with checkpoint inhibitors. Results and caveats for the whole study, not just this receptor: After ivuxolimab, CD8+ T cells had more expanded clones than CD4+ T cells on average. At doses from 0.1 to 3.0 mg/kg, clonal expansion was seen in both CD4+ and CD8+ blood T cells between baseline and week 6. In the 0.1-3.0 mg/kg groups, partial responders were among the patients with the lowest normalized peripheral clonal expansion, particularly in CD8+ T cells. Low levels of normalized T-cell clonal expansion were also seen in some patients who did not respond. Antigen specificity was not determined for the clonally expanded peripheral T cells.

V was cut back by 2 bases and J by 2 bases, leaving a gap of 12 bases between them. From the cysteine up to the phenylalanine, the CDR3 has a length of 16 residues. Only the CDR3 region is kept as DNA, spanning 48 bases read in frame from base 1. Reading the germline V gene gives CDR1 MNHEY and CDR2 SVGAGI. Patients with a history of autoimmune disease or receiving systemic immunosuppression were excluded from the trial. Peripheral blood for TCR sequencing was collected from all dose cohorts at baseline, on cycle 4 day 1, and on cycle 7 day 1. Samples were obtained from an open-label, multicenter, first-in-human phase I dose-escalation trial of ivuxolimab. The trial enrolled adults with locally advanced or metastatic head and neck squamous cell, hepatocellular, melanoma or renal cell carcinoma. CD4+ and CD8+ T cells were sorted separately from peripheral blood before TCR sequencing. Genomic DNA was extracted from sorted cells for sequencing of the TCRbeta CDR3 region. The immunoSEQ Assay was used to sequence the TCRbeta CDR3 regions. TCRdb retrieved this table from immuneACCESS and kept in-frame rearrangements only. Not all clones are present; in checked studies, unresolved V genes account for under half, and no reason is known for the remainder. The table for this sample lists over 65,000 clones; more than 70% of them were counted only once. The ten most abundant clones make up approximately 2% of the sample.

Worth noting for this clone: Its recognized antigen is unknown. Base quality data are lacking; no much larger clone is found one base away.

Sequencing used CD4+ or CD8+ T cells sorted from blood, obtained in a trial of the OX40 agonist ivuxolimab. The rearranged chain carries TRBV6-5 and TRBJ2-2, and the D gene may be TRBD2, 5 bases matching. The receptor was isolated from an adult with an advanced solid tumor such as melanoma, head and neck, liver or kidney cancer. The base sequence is TGTGCCAGCAGTTACGTCGCCGGGGTTAACACCGGGGAGCTGTTTTTT. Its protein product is CASSYVAGVNTGELFF.